Presented here are 18 T cell receptor beta chains from one specimen sequenced in a study of monozygotic twins with inflammatory bowel disease. Each CDR3 protein gets one entry in TCRdb, which reprocessed the 5' RACE reads and gives no DNA. The sample shows under 200,000 distinct CDR3 sequences, and around 2.4% sits with its ten largest clones. The sequenced sample consisted of blood. The receptors derive from a human donor with ulcerative colitis or Crohn's disease, or a healthy co-twin of an affected twin (not recorded which).

The CDR3 region is CASSPWGGYTEAFF. The chain is built from TRBV5-1 and TRBJ1-1; TCRdb names TRBD1, which stays unverified in the absence of DNA. CDR3 size: 14 residues. Germline values: CDR1 SGHRS, CDR2 YFSETQ.

This chain connects TRBV20-1 to TRBJ2-1; the D gene TCRdb calls, TRBD2, cannot be checked with no DNA. This CDR3 comprises 16 residues. From germline, CDR1 is DFQATT and CDR2 SNEGSKA (reference sequence). The CDR3 sequence: CSARDSGGASYNEQFF.

The chain employs TRBV5-1 and TRBJ2-7. The CDR3 extends over 13 amino acids. Germline V gene lookup returns CDR1 SGHRS and CDR2 YFSETQ. The CDR3 spells CASSLGRVNEQYF.

This chain uses TRBV20-1 with TRBJ2-6; lacking DNA, the TRBD1 call made by TCRdb goes unchecked. Germline CDR1 DFQATT, CDR2 SNEGSKA (reference sequence). This CDR3 is built from 15 residues. This CDR3 is CSSGTGVSGANVLTF.

The CDR3 region is CASSPDRGWEKLFF. The chain combines TRBV5-1 with TRBJ1-4; checking the TCRdb D call of TRBD1 is not possible without DNA. Germline CDR1 reads SGHRS; CDR2 reads YFSETQ. The CDR3 consists of 14 residues.

The chain has TRBV7-8 and TRBJ1-1; TCRdb's D gene call, TRBD1, goes unchecked for lack of DNA. The CDR3 contains 14 residues. Germline V gene lookup returns CDR1 SGHVS and CDR2 FQNEAQ. The CDR3 loop is CASSLEGTYTEAFF.

The chain uses TRBV9 and TRBJ2-1; the TCRdb D gene call, TRBD1, has no DNA to confirm it. This CDR3 has 14 residues. Germline V CDR1 and CDR2: SGDLS, YYNGEE. CDR3 region: CASSPGTVDDEQFF.

The gene calls are TRBV5-4 and TRBJ1-1; TCRdb proposes TRBD1, but this gene call is untestable without DNA. The CDR3 runs 14 residues. The germline V gene encodes CDR1 SGHNT and CDR2 YYREEE (reference sequence). The CDR3 spells CASRARQGNTEAFF.

The J gene is TRBJ1-1, the V gene TRBV2; the TCRdb D gene call, TRBD1, has no DNA to confirm it. The germline CDR1 and CDR2 sequences are SNHLY and FYNNEI. The CDR3 extends over 12 amino acids. The CDR3 sequence is CATGRSNTEAFF.

The chain is built from TRBV5-1 and TRBJ1-2; TCRdb's D call of TRBD1 is untestable without DNA. This CDR3 spans 16 amino acids. Germline loops: CDR1 SGHRS, CDR2 YFSETQ. The CDR3 protein is CASSFSDAGLDYGYTF.

This chain connects TRBV20-1 to TRBJ2-1; lacking DNA, the TRBD1 call made by TCRdb goes unchecked. Germline V gene lookup returns CDR1 DFQATT and CDR2 SNEGSKA (reference sequence). There are 12 residues in the CDR3. CDR3 sequence reads: CSARTDYNEQFF.

This chain's CDR3 is CASSFNSGRGTDTQYF. This chain links TRBV12-3 or TRBV12-4 with TRBJ2-3; the TCRdb call, TRBD1, lacks DNA for checking. This CDR3 is built from 16 residues.

The chain links TRBV7-2 to TRBJ1-2; lacking DNA, the TRBD1 call made by TCRdb goes unchecked. The germline CDR1 and CDR2 sequences are SGHTA and FQGNSA. The CDR3 loop spans 17 amino acids. The CDR3 sequence is CASSPQGDRSPGYGYTF.

V gene TRBV5-5 combines with J gene TRBJ1-5; TCRdb names TRBD1, which stays unverified in the absence of DNA. Germline-derived CDR1 and CDR2 are SGHKS and YYEKEE (reference sequence). The CDR3 contains 14 residues. The CDR3 sequence is CASSPEGLYQPQHF.

This chain connects TRBV5-5 to TRBJ1-1. The CDR3 sequence is 18 residues long. The germline gives CDR1 SGHKS, CDR2 YYEKEE (reference sequence). The CDR3 spells CASSSPEGTGVINTEAFF.

The chain combines TRBV12-3 or TRBV12-4 with TRBJ1-5. The CDR3 runs to 13 residues. CDR3 protein: CASSWGSYQPQHF.

The chain combines TRBV5-1 with TRBJ1-5; TCRdb gives TRBD1 as the D gene, but with no DNA this cannot be confirmed. Germline-derived CDR1 and CDR2 are SGHRS and YFSETQ. The CDR3 is 15 amino acids. The CDR3 region is CASSPTGIFNQPQHF.

This chain links TRBV27 with TRBJ2-4; TCRdb indicates TRBD1, and absent DNA this call remains unverified. The CDR3 has 19 amino acids. CDR1 MNHEY and CDR2 SMNVEV come from the germline V gene (reference sequence). This chain's CDR3 is CASSPTWTGLSIAKNIQYF.